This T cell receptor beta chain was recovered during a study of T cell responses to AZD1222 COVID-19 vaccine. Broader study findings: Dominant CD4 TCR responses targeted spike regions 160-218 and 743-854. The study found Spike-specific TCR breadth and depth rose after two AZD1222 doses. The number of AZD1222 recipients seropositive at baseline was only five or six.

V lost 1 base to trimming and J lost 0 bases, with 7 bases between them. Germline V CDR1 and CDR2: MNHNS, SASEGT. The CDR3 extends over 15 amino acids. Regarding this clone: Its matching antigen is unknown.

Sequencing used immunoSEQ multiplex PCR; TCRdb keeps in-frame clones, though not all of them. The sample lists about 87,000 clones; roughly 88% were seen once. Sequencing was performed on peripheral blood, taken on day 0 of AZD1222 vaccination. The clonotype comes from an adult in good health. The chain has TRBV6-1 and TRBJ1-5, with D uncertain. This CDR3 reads CASSEVSDSNQPQHF. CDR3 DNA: TGTGCCAGCAGTGAAGTATCAGATAGCAATCAGCCCCAGCATTTT.